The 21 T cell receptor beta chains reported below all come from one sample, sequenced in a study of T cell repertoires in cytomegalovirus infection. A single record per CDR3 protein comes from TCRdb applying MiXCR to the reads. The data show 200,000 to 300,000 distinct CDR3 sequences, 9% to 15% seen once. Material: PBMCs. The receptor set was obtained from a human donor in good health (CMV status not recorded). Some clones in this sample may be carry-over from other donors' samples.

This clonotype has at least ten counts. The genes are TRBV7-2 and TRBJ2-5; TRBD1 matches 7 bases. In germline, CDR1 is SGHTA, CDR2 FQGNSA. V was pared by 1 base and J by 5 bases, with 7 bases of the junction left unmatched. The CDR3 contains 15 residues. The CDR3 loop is CASSLDRGESETQYF. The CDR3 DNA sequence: TGTGCCAGCAGCTTAGACAGGGGAGAGAGTGAGACCCAGTACTTC.

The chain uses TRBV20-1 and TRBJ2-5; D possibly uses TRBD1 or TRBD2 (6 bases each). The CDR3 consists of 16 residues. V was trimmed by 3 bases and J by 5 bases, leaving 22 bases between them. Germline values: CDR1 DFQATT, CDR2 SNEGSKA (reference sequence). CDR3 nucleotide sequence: TGCAGTGCTAGCCCCCAGACTAGAAGAAGGGGGGAGACCCAGTACTTC. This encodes CSASPQTRRRGETQYF.

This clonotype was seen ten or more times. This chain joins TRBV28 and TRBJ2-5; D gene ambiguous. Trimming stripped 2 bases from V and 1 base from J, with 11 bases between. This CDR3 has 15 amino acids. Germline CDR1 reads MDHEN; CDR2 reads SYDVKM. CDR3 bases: TGTGCCAGCAGTTTAATAGAGCGTTTCCAAGAGACCCAGTACTTC. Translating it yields CASSLIERFQETQYF.

The CDR3 DNA reads as TGTGCCAGTAGTATGGTCCCCACAGGGGGCTACACCTTC. It specifies CASSMVPTGGYTF. This sequence joins TRBV19 and TRBJ1-2, with D maybe TRBD1 (6 bases). Germline CDR1 is LNHDA and CDR2 is SQIVND (reference sequence). CDR3 length equals 13 residues. Trimming took off 3 bases at V and 8 bases at J, with 13 bases between the two ends.

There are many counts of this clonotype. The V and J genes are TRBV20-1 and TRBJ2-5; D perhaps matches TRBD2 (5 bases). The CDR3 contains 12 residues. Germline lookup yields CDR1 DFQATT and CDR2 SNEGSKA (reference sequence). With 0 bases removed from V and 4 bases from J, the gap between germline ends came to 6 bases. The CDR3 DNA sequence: TGCAGTGCTAGAGAAGAGGGAGAGACCCAGTACTTC. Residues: CSAREEGETQYF.

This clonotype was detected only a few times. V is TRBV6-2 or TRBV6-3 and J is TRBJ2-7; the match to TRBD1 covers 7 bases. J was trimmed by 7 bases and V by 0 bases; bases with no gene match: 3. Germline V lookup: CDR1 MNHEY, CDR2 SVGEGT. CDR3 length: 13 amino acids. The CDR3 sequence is CASSYSSGGEQYF. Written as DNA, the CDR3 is TGTGCCAGCAGTTACTCTTCAGGGGGTGAGCAGTACTTC.

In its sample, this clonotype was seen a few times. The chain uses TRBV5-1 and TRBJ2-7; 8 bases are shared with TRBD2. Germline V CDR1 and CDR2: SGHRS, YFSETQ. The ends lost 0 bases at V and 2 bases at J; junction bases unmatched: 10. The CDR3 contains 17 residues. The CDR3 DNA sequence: TGCGCCAGCAGCTTGGTGGCGACTAGCGCCTCTCCCTACGAGCAGTACTTC. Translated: CASSLVATSASPYEQYF.

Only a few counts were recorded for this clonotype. The CDR3 loop is CATLPSGRTQETQYF. The CDR3 DNA follows: TGTGCCACCCTCCCTAGCGGGAGGACACAAGAGACCCAGTACTTC. The chain uses TRBV28 and TRBJ2-5; 11 nucleotides line up with TRBD2. The CDR3 totals 15 residues. The J segment lost 2 bases and the V segment lost 10 bases, leaving 9 bases of the junction unmatched. Germline V gene sequence: CDR1 MDHEN, CDR2 SYDVKM.

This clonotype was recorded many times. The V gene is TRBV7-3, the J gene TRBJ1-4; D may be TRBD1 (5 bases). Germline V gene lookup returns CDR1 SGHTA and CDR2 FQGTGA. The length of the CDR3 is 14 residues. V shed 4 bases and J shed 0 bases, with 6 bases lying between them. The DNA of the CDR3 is TGTGCCAGCAGCTCACAGGCAACTAATGAAAAACTGTTTTTT. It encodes CASSSQATNEKLFF. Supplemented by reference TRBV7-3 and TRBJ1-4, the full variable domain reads GAGVSQTPSNKVTEKGKYVELRCDPISGHTALYWYRQSLGQGPEFLIYFQGTGAADDSGLPNDRFFAVRPEGSVSTLKIQRTERGDSAVYLCASSSQATNEKLFFGSGTQLSVL.

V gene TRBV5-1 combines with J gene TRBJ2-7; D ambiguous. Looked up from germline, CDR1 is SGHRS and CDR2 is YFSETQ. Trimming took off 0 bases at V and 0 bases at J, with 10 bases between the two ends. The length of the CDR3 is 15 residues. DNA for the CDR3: TGCGCCAGCAGCTTGGGTGGGGTCCCCTCCTACGAGCAGTACTTC. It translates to CASSLGGVPSYEQYF.

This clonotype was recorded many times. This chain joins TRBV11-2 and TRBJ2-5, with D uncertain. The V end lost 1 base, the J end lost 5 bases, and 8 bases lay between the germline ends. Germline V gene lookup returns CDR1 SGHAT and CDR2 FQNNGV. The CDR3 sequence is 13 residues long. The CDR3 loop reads CASSLGPRETQYF. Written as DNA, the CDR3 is TGTGCCAGCAGCTTAGGCCCGAGGGAGACCCAGTACTTC.

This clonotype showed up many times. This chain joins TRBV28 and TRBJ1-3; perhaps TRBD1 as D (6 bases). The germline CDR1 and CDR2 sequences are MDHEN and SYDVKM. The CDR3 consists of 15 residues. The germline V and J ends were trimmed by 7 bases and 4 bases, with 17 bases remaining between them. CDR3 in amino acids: CASKLGGTLGNTIYF. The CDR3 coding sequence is TGTGCCAGCAAATTAGGGGGGACTCTGGGAAACACCATATATTTT.

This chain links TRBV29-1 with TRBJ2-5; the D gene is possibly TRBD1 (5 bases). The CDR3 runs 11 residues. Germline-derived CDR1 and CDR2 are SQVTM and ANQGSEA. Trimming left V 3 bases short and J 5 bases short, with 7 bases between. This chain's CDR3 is CSVEAGETQYF. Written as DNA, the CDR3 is TGCAGCGTTGAGGCAGGGGAGACCCAGTACTTC.

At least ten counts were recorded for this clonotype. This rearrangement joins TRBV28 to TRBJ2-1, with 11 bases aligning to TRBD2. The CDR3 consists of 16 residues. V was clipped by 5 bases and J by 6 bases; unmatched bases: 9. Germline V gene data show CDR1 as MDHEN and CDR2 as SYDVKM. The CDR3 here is CASSLTSGRRGNEQFF. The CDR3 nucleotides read TGTGCCAGCAGTCTTACTAGCGGGAGAAGGGGCAATGAGCAGTTCTTC.

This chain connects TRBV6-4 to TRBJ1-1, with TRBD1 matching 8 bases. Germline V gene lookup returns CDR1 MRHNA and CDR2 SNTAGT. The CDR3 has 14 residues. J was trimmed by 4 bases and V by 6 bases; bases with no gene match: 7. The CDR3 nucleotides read TGTGCCAGCAGGAAGGACAGGGAAGGCACTGAAGCTTTCTTT. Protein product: CASRKDREGTEAFF.

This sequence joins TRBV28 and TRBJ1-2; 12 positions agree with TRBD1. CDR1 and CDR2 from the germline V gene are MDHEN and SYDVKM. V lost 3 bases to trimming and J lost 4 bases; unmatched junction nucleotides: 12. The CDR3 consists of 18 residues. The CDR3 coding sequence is TGTGCCAGCAGTTTCACAGGGACAGGGGGCGCGGGGGCCTATGGCTACACCTTC. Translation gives CASSFTGTGGAGAYGYTF.

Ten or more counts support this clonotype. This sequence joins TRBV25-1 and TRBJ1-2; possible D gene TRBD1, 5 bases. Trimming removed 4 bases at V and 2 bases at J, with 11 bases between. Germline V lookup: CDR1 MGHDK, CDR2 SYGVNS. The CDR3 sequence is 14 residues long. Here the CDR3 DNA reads TGTGCCAGCAGTGTCGACGGGGCCAACTATGGCTACACCTTC. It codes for CASSVDGANYGYTF.

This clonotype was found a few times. Here the CDR3 DNA reads TGCAGTGCTGGACTAGCGGGGTACCAAGAGACCCAGTACTTC. Translated: CSAGLAGYQETQYF. J is TRBJ2-5 and V is TRBV20-1; 12 nucleotides line up with TRBD2. Germline lookup yields CDR1 DFQATT and CDR2 SNEGSKA (reference sequence). V trimming: 5 bases; J trimming: 0 bases; junction bases outside the gene matches: 1. The CDR3 runs to 14 residues.

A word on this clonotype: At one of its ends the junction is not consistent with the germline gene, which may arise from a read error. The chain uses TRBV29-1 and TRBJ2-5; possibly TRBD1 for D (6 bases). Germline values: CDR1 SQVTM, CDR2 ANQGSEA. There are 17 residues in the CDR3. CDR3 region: CSGVARGRGFVQETQNF. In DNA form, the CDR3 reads TGCAGCGGAGTGGCCCGGGGCAGGGGATTTGTTCAAGAGACCCAGAACTTC.

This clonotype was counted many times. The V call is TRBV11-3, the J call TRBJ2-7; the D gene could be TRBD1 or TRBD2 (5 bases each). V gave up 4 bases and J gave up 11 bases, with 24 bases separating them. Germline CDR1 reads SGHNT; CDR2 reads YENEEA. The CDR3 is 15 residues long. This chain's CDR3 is CASSSSGTRTTREYF. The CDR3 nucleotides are TGTGCCAGCAGCTCCTCCGGGACCCGTACTACGAGGGAGTACTTC.

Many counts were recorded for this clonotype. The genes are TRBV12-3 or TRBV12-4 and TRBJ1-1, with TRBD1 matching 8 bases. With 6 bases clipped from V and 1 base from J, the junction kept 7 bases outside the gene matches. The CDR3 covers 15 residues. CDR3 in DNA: TGTGCCAGCAGGCGGACAGGGCGCGAGAACACTGAAGCTTTCTTT. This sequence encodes CASRRTGRENTEAFF.